This T cell receptor beta chain was recovered during a study of cytomegalovirus exposure and HLA in healthy donors. Study observations and caveats: TCR beta V- and J-gene trimming, according to a later analysis, was linked to a missense DCLRE1C variant.

It was with 60 Vbeta and 13 Jbeta primers that the PCR ran. Assay used: immunoSEQ multiplex PCR; TCRdb lists only in-frame clones, some missing. The repertoire holds 120,000 to 150,000 clones, with over 60% as singletons. The V end lost 2 bases, the J end lost 2 bases, and 18 bases lay between the germline ends. The CDR3 has 18 amino acids. CDR1 is MDHEN, CDR2 SYDVKM, per germline. Points on this clone: Its specificity is unknown.

The receptor comes from a woman in her late teens or twenties in good health and CMV-seronegative. The source material was PBMCs. This chain connects TRBV28 to TRBJ2-2, with D maybe TRBD2 (6 bases). The CDR3 sequence: CASSLHSLLGLNTGELFF. CDR3 in DNA: TGTGCCAGCAGTTTACATTCTCTACTGGGACTCAACACCGGGGAGCTGTTTTTT.